This T cell receptor beta chain was profiled in a study of control samples from healthy donors and cancer patients. The CDR3 has 15 residues. Trimming removed 0 bases from V and 0 bases from J, with 7 bases in between. Germline V gene data show CDR1 as SGHNT and CDR2 as YYREEE (reference sequence). Only in-frame clones appear in the TCRdb table, and some are missing; sequencing was by immunoSEQ multiplex PCR. The repertoire holds some 190,000 clones, with about nine tenths as singletons. J is TRBJ2-1 and V is TRBV5-4; perhaps TRBD2 as D (5 bases). This sequence originates from a man aged 25 to 40 in good health. Input material: blood. CDR3 loop: CASSLEGSSYNEQFF. The CDR3, as DNA: TGTGCCAGCAGCTTGGAAGGGAGCTCCTACAATGAGCAGTTCTTC. The full variable domain, with the rest looked up from reference TRBV5-4 and TRBJ2-1, is ETGVTQSPTHLIKTRGQQVTLRCSSQSGHNTVSWYQQALGQGPQFIFQYYREEENGRGNFPPRFSGLQFPNYSSELNVNALELDDSALYLCASSLEGSSYNEQFFGPGTRLTVL.